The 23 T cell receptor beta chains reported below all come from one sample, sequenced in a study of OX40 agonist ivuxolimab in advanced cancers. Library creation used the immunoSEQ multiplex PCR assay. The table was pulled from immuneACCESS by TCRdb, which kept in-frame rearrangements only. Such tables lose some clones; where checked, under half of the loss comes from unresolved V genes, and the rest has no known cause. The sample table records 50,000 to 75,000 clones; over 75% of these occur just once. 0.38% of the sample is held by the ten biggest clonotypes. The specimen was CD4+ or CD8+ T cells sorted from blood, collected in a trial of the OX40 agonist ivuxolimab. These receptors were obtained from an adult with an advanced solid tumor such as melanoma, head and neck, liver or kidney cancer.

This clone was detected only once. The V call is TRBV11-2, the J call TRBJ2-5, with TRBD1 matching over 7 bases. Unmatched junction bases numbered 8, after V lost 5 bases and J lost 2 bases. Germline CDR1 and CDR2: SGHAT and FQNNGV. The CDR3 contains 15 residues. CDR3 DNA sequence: TGTGCCAGCAGCACGGGACAGTTGAGGCAAGAGACCCAGTACTTC. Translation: CASSTGQLRQETQYF.

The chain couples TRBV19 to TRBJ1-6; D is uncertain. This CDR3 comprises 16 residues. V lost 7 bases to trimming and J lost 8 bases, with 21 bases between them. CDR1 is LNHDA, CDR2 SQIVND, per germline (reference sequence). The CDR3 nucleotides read TGTGCCAGTACTTCACGGGAGCCTATAAAGGATTCACCCCTCCACTTT. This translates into CASTSREPIKDSPLHF. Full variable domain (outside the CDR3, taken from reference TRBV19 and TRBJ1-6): DGGITQSPKYLFRKEGQNVTLSCEQNLNHDAMYWYRQDPGQGLRLIYYSQIVNDFQKGDIAEGYSVSREKKESFPLTVTSAQKNPTAFYLCASTSREPIKDSPLHFGNGTRLTVT.

The CDR3 is CASSLLAGTGDTGELFF. CDR3 DNA sequence: TGTGCCAGCAGCTTACTCGCCGGGACAGGGGACACCGGGGAGCTGTTTTTT. The V and J genes are TRBV13 and TRBJ2-2; the match to TRBD1 covers 10 bases. The CDR3 is 17 amino acids. Germline values: CDR1 PRHDT, CDR2 FYEKMQ (reference sequence). The trim removed 2 bases at V and 3 bases at J, leaving 6 bases unmatched.

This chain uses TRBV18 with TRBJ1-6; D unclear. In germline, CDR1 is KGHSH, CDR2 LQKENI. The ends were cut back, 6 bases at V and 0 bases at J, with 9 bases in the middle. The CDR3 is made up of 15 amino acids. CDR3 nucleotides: TGTGCCAGCTCGACTGAGAGCTCCTATAATTCACCCCTCCACTTT. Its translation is CASSTESSYNSPLHF.

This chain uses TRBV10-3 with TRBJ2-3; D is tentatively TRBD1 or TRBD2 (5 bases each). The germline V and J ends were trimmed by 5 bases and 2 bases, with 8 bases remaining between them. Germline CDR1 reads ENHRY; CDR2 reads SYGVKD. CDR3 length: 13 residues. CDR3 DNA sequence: TGTGCCATCAGTCCGGGACCCACAGATACGCAGTATTTT. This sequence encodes CAISPGPTDTQYF.

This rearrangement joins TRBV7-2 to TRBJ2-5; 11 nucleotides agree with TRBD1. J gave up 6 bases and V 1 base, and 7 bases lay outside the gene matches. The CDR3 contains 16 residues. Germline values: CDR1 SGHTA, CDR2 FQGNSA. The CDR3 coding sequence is TGTGCCAGCAGCTTAGAGGGGGACAGGGGGGATCAGACCCAGTACTTC. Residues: CASSLEGDRGDQTQYF. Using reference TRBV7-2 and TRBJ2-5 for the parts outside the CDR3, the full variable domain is GAGVSQSPSNKVTEKGKDVELRCDPISGHTALYWYRQSLGQGLEFLIYFQGNSAPDKSGLPSDRFSAERTGGSVSTLTIQRTQQEDSAVYLCASSLEGDRGDQTQYFGPGTRLLVL.

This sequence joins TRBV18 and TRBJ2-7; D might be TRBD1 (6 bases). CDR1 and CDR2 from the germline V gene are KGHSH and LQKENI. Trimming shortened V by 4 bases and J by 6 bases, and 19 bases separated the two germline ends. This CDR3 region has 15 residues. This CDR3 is CASSLTGSSLSEQYF. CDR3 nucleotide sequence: TGTGCCAGCTCACTCACAGGGTCCTCTTTAAGCGAGCAGTACTTC.

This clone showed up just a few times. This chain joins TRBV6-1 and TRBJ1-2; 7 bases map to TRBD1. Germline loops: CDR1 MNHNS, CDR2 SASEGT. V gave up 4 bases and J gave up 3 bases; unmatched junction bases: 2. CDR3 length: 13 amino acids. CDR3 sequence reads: CASSGDRDYGYTF. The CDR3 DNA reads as TGTGCCAGCAGTGGCGACAGGGACTATGGCTACACCTTC.

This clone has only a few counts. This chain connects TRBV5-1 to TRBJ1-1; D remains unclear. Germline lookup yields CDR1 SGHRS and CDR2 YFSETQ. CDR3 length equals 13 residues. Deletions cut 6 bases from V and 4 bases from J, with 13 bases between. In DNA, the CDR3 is TGCGCCAGCAATCGGGCAGGAGGCACTGAAGCTTTCTTT. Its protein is CASNRAGGTEAFF.

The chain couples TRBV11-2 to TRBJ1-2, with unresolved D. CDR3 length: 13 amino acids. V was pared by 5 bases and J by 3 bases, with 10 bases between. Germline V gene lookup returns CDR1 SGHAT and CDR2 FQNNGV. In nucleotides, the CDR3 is TGTGCCAGCAGCCCGGACGGGTACTATGGCTACACCTTC. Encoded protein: CASSPDGYYGYTF.

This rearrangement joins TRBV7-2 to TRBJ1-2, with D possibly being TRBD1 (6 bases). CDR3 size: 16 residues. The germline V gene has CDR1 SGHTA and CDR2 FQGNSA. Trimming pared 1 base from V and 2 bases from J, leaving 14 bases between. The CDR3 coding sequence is TGTGCCAGCAGCTTAGAGCAAGGGGGGCACAACTATGGCTACACCTTC. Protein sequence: CASSLEQGGHNYGYTF.

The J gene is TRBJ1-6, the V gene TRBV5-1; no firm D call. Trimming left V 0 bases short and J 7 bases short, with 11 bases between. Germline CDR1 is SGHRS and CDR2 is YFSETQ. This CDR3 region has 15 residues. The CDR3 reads CASSLDGSGNSPLHF. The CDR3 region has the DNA TGCGCCAGCAGCTTGGATGGAAGTGGGAATTCACCCCTCCACTTT.

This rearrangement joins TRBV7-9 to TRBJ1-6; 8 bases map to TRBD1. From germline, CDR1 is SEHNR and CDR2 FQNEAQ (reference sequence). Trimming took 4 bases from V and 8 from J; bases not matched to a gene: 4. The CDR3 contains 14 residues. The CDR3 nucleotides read TGTGCCAGCAGCTCCAGACAGGGGCATTCACCCCTCCACTTT. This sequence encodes CASSSRQGHSPLHF.

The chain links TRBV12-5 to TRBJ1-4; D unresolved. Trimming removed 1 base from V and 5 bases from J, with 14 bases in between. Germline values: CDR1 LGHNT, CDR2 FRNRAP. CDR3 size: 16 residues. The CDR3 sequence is CASGLGRHRANEKLFF. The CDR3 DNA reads TGTGCTAGTGGTTTGGGGCGGCATCGGGCCAATGAAAAACTGTTTTTT. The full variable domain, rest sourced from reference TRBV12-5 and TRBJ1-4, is DARVTQTPRHKVTEMGQEVTMRCQPILGHNTVFWYRQTMMQGLELLAYFRNRAPLDDSGMPKDRFSAEMPDATLATLKIQPSEPRDSAVYFCASGLGRHRANEKLFFGSGTQLSVL.

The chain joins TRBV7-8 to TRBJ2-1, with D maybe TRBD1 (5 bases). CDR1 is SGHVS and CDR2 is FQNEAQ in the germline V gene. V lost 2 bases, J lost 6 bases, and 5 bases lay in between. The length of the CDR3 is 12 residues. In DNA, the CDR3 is TGTGCCAGCAGCTTACAGGGCAATGAGCAGTTCTTC. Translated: CASSLQGNEQFF.

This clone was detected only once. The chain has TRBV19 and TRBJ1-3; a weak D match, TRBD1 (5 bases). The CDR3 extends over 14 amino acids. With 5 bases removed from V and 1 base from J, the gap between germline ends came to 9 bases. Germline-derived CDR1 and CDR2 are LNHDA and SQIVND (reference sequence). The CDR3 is CASSEGTSGNTIYF. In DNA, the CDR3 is TGTGCCAGTAGTGAAGGGACGTCTGGAAACACCATATATTTT.

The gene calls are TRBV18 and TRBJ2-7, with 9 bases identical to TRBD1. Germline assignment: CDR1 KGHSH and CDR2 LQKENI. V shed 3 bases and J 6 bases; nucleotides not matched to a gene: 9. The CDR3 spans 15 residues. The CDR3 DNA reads TGTGCCAGCTCACCCGAAGGACAGGGGCAAGCCGAGCAGTACTTC. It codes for CASSPEGQGQAEQYF.

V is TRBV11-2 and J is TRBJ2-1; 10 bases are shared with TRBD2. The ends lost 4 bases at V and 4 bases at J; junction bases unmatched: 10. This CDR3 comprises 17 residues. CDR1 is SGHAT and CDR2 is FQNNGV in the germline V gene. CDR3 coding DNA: TGTGCCAGCAGCTCCCCCAGCGGGGGGGCTCGGTACAATGAGCAGTTCTTC. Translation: CASSSPSGGARYNEQFF.

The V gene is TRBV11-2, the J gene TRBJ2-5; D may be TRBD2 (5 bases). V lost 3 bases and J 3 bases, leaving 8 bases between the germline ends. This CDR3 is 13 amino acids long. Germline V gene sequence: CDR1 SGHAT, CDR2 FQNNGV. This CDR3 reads CASSLALEETQYF. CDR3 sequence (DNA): TGTGCCAGCAGCTTGGCACTAGAAGAGACCCAGTACTTC.

CDR3 nucleotides: TGTGCCAGCAGTTTGGGCCGATTCTCCTATAATTCACCCCTCCACTTT. The encoded protein is CASSLGRFSYNSPLHF. V gene TRBV6-5 combines with J gene TRBJ1-6, with unresolved D. This CDR3 spans 16 amino acids. The V and J ends lost 4 bases and 0 bases respectively, with 10 bases between them. Germline values: CDR1 MNHEY, CDR2 SVGAGI.

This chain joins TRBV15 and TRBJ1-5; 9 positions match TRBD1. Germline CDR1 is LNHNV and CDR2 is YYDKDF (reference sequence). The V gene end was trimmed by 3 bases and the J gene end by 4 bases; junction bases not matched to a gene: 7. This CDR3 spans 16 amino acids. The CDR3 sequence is CATSSQGQGANQPQHF. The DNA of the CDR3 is TGTGCCACCAGCAGCCAGGGACAGGGAGCGAATCAGCCCCAGCATTTT.

The CDR3 DNA reads TGTGCCAGCAGTTACTCGAGCAGGGAATATGGCTACACCTTC. It specifies CASSYSSREYGYTF. This rearrangement joins TRBV6-5 to TRBJ1-2, with a tentative D call TRBD1 (5 bases). The germline V gene has CDR1 MNHEY and CDR2 SVGAGI. The CDR3 totals 14 residues. V dropped 0 bases and J dropped 5 bases, with 10 bases sitting between them.

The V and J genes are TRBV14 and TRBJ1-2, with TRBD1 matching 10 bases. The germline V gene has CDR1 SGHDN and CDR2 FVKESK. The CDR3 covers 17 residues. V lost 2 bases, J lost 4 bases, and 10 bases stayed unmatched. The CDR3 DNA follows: TGTGCCAGCAGCCAAAGGGACAGGGGACACCGCCCCTATGGCTACACCTTC. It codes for CASSQRDRGHRPYGYTF.